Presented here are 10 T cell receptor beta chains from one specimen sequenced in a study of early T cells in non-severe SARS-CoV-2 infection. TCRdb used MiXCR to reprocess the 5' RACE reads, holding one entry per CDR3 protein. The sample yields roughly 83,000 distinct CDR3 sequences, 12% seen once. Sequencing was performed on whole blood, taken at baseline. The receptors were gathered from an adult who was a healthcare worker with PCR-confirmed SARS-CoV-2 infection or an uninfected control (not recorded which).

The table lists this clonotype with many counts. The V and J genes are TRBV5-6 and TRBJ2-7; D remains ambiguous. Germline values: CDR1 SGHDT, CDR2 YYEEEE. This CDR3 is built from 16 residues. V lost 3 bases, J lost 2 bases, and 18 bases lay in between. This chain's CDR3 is CASSSIPDGVAYEQYF. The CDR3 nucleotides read TGTGCCAGCAGCTCCATCCCGGACGGAGTGGCCTACGAGCAGTACTTC.

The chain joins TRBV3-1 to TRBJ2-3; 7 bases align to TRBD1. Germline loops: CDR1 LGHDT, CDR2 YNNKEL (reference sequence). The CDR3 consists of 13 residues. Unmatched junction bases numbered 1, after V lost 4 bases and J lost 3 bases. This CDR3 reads CASSRQGTDTQYF. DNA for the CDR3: TGTGCCAGCAGCCGACAGGGTACAGATACGCAGTATTTT.

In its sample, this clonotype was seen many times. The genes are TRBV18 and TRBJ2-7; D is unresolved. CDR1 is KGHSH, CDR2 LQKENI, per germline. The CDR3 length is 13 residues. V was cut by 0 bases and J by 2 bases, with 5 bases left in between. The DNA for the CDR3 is TGTGCCAGCTCACCACCAGGGACCTACGAGCAGTACTTC. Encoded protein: CASSPPGTYEQYF.

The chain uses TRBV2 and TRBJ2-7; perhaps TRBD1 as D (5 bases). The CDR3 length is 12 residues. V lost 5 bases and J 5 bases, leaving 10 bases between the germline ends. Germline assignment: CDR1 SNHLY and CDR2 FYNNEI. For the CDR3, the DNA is TGTGCCAGCAGTCAGGGCCTGGACGAGCAGTACTTC. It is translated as CASSQGLDEQYF.

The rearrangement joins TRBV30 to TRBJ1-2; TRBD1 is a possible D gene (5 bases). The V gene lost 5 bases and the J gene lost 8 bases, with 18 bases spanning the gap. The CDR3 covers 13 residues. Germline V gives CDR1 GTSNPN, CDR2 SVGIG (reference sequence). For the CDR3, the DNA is TGTGCCTGGGCCTCCATTGGGGGATTCGGCTACACCTTC. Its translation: CAWASIGGFGYTF.

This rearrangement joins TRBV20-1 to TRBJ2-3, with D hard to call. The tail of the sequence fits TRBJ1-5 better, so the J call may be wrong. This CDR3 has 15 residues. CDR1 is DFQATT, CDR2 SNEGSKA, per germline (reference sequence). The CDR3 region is CSARSSGFSTDTQHF. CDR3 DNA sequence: TGCAGTGCTAGGAGTAGCGGGTTTAGCACAGATACGCAGCATTTT.

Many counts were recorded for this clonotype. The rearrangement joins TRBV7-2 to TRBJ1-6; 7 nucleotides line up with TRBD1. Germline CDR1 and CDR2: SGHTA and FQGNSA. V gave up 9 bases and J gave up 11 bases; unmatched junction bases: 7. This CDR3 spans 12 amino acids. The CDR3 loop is CASSYRGTPLHF. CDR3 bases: TGTGCCAGTTCCTACAGGGGTACACCCCTCCACTTT.

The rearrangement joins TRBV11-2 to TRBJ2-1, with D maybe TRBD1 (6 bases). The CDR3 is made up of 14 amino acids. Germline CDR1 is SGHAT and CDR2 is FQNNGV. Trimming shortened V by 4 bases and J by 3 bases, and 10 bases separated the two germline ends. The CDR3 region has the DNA TGTGCCAGCAGCTCGGACAGATACTACAATGAGCAGTTCTTC. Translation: CASSSDRYYNEQFF.

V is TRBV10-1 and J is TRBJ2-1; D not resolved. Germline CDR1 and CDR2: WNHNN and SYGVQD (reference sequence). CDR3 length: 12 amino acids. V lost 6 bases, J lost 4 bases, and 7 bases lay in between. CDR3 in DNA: TGCGCCAGCAGGGGGAATTACAATGAGCAGTTCTTC. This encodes CASRGNYNEQFF.

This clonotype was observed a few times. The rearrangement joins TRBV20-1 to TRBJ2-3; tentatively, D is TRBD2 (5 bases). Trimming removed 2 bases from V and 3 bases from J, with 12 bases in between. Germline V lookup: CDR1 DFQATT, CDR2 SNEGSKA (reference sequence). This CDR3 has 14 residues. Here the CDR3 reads CSARKDSRTDTQYF. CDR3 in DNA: TGCAGTGCTAGAAAGGACTCGAGGACAGATACGCAGTATTTT.